The 8 T cell receptor beta chains presented below share a single source sample, sequenced in a study of shared clonotypes between healthy human individuals. The table came from immunoSEQ multiplex PCR; TCRdb's copy has only in-frame clones and leaves some out. The sample lists 2.5 million or so clones; just over 90% were seen once. The sequencing sample was made of naive CD4+ T cells sorted from blood. As to subset: CD45RA+ positively selected. The receptors were sampled from a man younger than 30 in good health.

This chain joins TRBV6-1 and TRBJ2-1, with a weak D call TRBD2 (7 bases). The CDR3 spans 15 residues. CDR1 and CDR2 from the germline V gene are MNHNS and SASEGT. Trimming removed 6 bases at V and 5 bases at J, with 17 bases between. The CDR3 coding sequence is TGTGCCAGCAGCGTAGGGGGAGGGTTGAACAATGAGCAGTTCTTC. As protein: CASSVGGGLNNEQFF.

In this sample, this clone turned up a few times. This sequence joins TRBV18 and TRBJ1-4; D unclear. Germline-derived CDR1 and CDR2 are KGHSH and LQKENI. Deletions cut 3 bases from V and 4 bases from J, with 9 bases between. CDR3 length: 14 residues. The CDR3 spells CASSPTRGNEKLFF. The CDR3 nucleotides read TGTGCCAGCTCACCTACGCGGGGTAATGAAAAACTGTTTTTT.

In this sample, this clone turned up once. The chain recombines TRBV5-8 with TRBJ1-1, with D perhaps TRBD1 (5 bases). This CDR3 region has 14 residues. V lost 5 bases to trimming and J lost 4 bases, with 15 bases between them. The germline CDR1 and CDR2 sequences are SGHTS and YDEGEE. The CDR3 coding sequence is TGTGCCAGCAGGAGTTCAGGGATTAGCACTGAAGCTTTCTTT. Translation: CASRSSGISTEAFF.

The V and J genes are TRBV4-3 and TRBJ2-5; the match to TRBD1 covers 11 bases. The CDR3 has 17 residues. J was trimmed by 6 bases and V by 1 base; bases with no gene match: 10. Germline V gene data show CDR1 as LGHNA and CDR2 as YSLEER. The CDR3 coding sequence is TGCGCCAGCAGCCAAGGGGAGGGACAGGGGGGTTCCCAGACCCAGTACTTC. Amino acids: CASSQGEGQGGSQTQYF.

This clone was picked up a small number of times. The V call is TRBV2, the J call TRBJ2-7; 8 nucleotides agree with TRBD1. The CDR3 contains 12 residues. The V segment lost 6 bases and the J segment 9 bases; nucleotides outside the gene matches: 7. Germline V gene sequence: CDR1 SNHLY, CDR2 FYNNEI. The chain's CDR3 is CASRTGQGGQYF. In nucleotides, the CDR3 is TGTGCCAGCAGGACCGGACAGGGCGGGCAGTACTTC.

About this clone: Other DNA sequences in this specimen translate into the identical CDR3. This chain uses TRBV6-5 with TRBJ2-7; 9 bases map to TRBD1. This CDR3 comprises 15 residues. Germline loops: CDR1 MNHEY, CDR2 SVGAGI. V shed 3 bases, J shed 0 bases, and the junction held 3 bases outside the gene matches. DNA of the CDR3: TGTGCCAGCAGTTATGGGACAGGGAGCTCCTACGAGCAGTACTTC. It encodes CASSYGTGSSYEQYF.

V and J are TRBV21-1 and TRBJ2-3; the D call in the table, TRBD1, was not verified against the DNA. TRBV21-1 is shown as a pseudogene. CDR3 length: 17 amino acids. The DNA for the CDR3 is TGTGCCAGCAGCAAAGGCGGACAGGTCGGGGCGACAGATACGCAGTATTTT. The encoded protein is CASSKGGQVGATDTQYF.

A note on this clone: The same CDR3 is also encoded by other DNA sequences in this sample. The V gene is TRBV6-1, the J gene TRBJ2-5; 10 positions agree with TRBD1. Unmatched junction bases numbered 5, after V lost 2 bases and J lost 2 bases. The CDR3 loop spans 16 amino acids. The germline V gene has CDR1 MNHNS and CDR2 SASEGT. The CDR3 is CASSELGQGGQETQYF. CDR3 in DNA: TGTGCCAGCAGTGAACTAGGACAGGGGGGACAAGAGACCCAGTACTTC.